Shown below are 32 T cell receptor beta chains from a single sample sequenced in a study of graft-versus-host responses after intestinal transplantation. Assay: immunoSEQ multiplex PCR; the TCRdb copy retains only in-frame clones and omits some. The sample holds 78,000 or so clones, roughly 84% seen once. No antigen has been assigned to these receptors. This sample comprised unstimulated CD8+ T cells sorted from spleen or lymph node cells, obtained before transplant. The receptors were sampled from a human donor who was the organ donor for an intestinal transplant.

This rearrangement joins TRBV29-1 to TRBJ1-2; D is uncertain. The CDR3 loop spans 12 amino acids. The V and J ends lost 4 bases and 1 base respectively, with 7 bases between them. The germline V gene encodes CDR1 SQVTM and CDR2 ANQGSEA. The CDR3 is CSVVGDNYGYTF. The CDR3 nucleotides read TGCAGCGTTGTTGGGGATAACTATGGCTACACCTTC.

The rearrangement uses TRBV10-2 and TRBJ1-2, with D unresolved. This CDR3 has 14 residues. V was cut by 7 bases and J by 4 bases, with 16 bases left in between. The V gene's germline CDR1 is WSHSY and CDR2 SAAADI. The CDR3 DNA reads as TGCGCCAGCAACTCCGAGGCAACCAGCTATGGCTACACCTTC. It yields the protein CASNSEATSYGYTF.

The genes are TRBV2 and TRBJ2-1; weak D call: TRBD2 (6 bases). Trimming removed 6 bases at V and 2 bases at J, with 11 bases between. Germline assignment: CDR1 SNHLY and CDR2 FYNNEI. The length of the CDR3 is 14 residues. The CDR3 DNA reads TGTGCCAGCAGCCCCGGACTAACCTACAATGAGCAGTTCTTC. Amino acid sequence: CASSPGLTYNEQFF.

The V and J genes are TRBV2 and TRBJ2-5; unclear D gene. Germline V lookup: CDR1 SNHLY, CDR2 FYNNEI. Between the trimmed V and J ends, which lost 4 bases and 5 bases, there was a span of 14 bases. The CDR3 sequence is 14 residues long. The CDR3 DNA reads as TGTGCCAGCAGTGCGACCCCTGAATGGGAGACCCAGTACTTC. This encodes CASSATPEWETQYF.

This clone is a singleton in its sample. The V and J genes are TRBV4-1 and TRBJ2-2; D is possibly TRBD2 (5 bases). The CDR3 runs 14 residues. The germline V gene has CDR1 MGHRA and CDR2 YSYEKL. The V gene lost 7 bases and the J gene lost 4 bases, with 13 bases spanning the gap. The chain's CDR3 is CASNEGDSTGELFF. In DNA, the CDR3 is TGCGCCAGCAACGAGGGAGATAGCACCGGGGAGCTGTTTTTT.

The rearrangement links TRBV14 to TRBJ1-1; D perhaps matches TRBD1 (5 bases). Trimming removed 3 bases at V and 2 bases at J, with 16 bases between. The CDR3 sequence is 16 residues long. CDR1 SGHDN and CDR2 FVKESK come from the germline V gene. The CDR3 sequence: CASSHVGGRGNTEAFF. Here the CDR3 DNA reads TGTGCCAGCAGCCATGTCGGAGGGAGGGGAAACACTGAAGCTTTCTTT. The full variable domain, its missing parts supplied by reference TRBV14 and TRBJ1-1, is EAGVTQFPSHSVIEKGQTVTLRCDPISGHDNLYWYRRVMGKEIKFLLHFVKESKQDESGMPNNRFLAERTGGTYSTLKVQPAELEDSGVYFCASSHVGGRGNTEAFFGQGTRLTVV.

V and J are TRBV27 and TRBJ1-1; the D gene is possibly TRBD1 (5 bases). The germline V gene encodes CDR1 MNHEY and CDR2 SMNVEV (reference sequence). The CDR3 is 15 amino acids. V lost 6 bases and J lost 1, with 15 bases in between. In DNA, the CDR3 is TGTGCCAGCAGAATCTCCGGGACCCCGAACACTGAAGCTTTCTTT. Its protein is CASRISGTPNTEAFF.

This clone was recorded only once. V and J are TRBV5-6 and TRBJ1-1; the D gene is possibly TRBD1 (5 bases). Trimming shortened V by 3 bases and J by 7 bases, and 13 bases separated the two germline ends. Germline values: CDR1 SGHDT, CDR2 YYEEEE. CDR3 length equals 13 residues. The CDR3 sequence is CASSYGTVVEAFF. Here the CDR3 DNA reads TGTGCCAGCAGCTATGGGACGGTTGTTGAAGCTTTCTTT.

CDR3 sequence (DNA): TGTGCCAGCAGATTCTACTCGGGGGGGCCCCGGGCGTATGAGCAGTTCTTC. Amino acid sequence: CASRFYSGGPRAYEQFF. The rearrangement joins TRBV27 to TRBJ2-1; 8 bases align to TRBD2. Germline CDR1 and CDR2: MNHEY and SMNVEV (reference sequence). The CDR3 spans 17 residues. Trimming removed 6 bases from V and 8 bases from J; junction bases left unmatched: 18.

V and J are TRBV27 and TRBJ2-1; the D gene is possibly TRBD1 (5 bases). Germline CDR1 reads MNHEY; CDR2 reads SMNVEV (reference sequence). The CDR3 is 16 residues long. Trimming shortened V by 3 bases and J by 0 bases, and 12 bases separated the two germline ends. In nucleotides, the CDR3 is TGTGCCAGCAGTTTGCGACAGCCCTCCTCCTACAATGAGCAGTTCTTC. Translated: CASSLRQPSSYNEQFF.

The chain couples TRBV29-1 to TRBJ1-1, with 9 bases matching TRBD1. Trimming cost V 6 bases and J 10 bases; bases outside gene matches: 9. Germline assignment: CDR1 SQVTM and CDR2 ANQGSEA. The CDR3 is 12 amino acids. CDR3 amino acids: CSVAGEGQGAFF. The CDR3 DNA is TGCAGCGTCGCTGGAGAGGGACAGGGAGCTTTCTTT.

V is TRBV7-9 and J is TRBJ2-7, with D perhaps TRBD2 (6 bases). Trimming removed 5 bases at V and 2 bases at J, with 13 bases between. CDR1 SEHNR and CDR2 FQNEAQ come from the germline V gene (reference sequence). This CDR3 spans 14 amino acids. The CDR3 sequence is CASSPMEGPYEQYF. The CDR3 nucleotides are TGTGCCAGCAGCCCAATGGAGGGGCCCTACGAGCAGTACTTC.

The rearrangement uses TRBV4-3 and TRBJ2-7; a possible D gene is TRBD1 (5 bases). Per the germline V gene, CDR1 is LGHNA and CDR2 is YSLEER. CDR3 length: 13 residues. Trimming removed 3 bases from V and 2 bases from J, with 8 bases in between. The CDR3 reads CASSQTETYEQYF. CDR3 sequence (DNA): TGCGCCAGCAGCCAGACAGAGACCTACGAGCAGTACTTC.

The chain is built from TRBV4-1 and TRBJ2-7, with no clear D. The CDR3 is made up of 15 amino acids. The V end lost 0 bases, the J end lost 2 bases, and 11 bases lay between the germline ends. Germline V gene data show CDR1 as MGHRA and CDR2 as YSYEKL. The CDR3 region is CASSQDPHGAYEQYF. Written as DNA, the CDR3 is TGCGCCAGCAGCCAAGACCCTCATGGAGCCTACGAGCAGTACTTC.

This chain uses TRBV6-5 with TRBJ2-1; 9 bases match TRBD2. This CDR3 region has 14 residues. V lost 5 bases and J lost 9; bases outside the gene matches: 8. Germline values: CDR1 MNHEY, CDR2 SVGAGI. Written as DNA, the CDR3 is TGTGCCAGCAGTCGAAGCGGGGGGTTCGGTGAGCAGTTCTTC. It translates to CASSRSGGFGEQFF.

V is TRBV7-3 and J is TRBJ2-3; 9 positions match TRBD2. The ends lost 4 bases at V and 3 bases at J; junction bases unmatched: 8. The CDR3 spans 16 residues. Germline V gene sequence: CDR1 SGHTA, CDR2 FQGTGA. The CDR3 sequence is CASSSRLADGTDTQYF. The CDR3 DNA is TGTGCCAGCAGCTCGAGACTAGCGGATGGGACAGATACGCAGTATTTT.

CDR3 sequence (DNA): TGTGCCACCAGCAACACTAGACAGTATAATTCACCCCTCCACTTT. Amino acids: CATSNTRQYNSPLHF. This chain uses TRBV15 with TRBJ1-6; TRBD1 is a possible D gene (5 bases). This CDR3 is 15 amino acids long. Trimming stripped 4 bases from V and 4 bases from J, with 11 bases between. Germline assignment: CDR1 LNHNV and CDR2 YYDKDF (reference sequence).

This chain uses TRBV7-6 with TRBJ1-5, with TRBD1 identical over 7 bases. Germline CDR1 SGHVS, CDR2 FNYEAQ. The CDR3 sequence is 17 residues long. V lost 6 bases to trimming and J lost 0 bases; unmatched junction nucleotides: 11. The CDR3 region is CASRNTDRNYSNQPQHF. DNA for the CDR3: TGTGCCAGCAGGAACACGGACAGGAATTATAGCAATCAGCCCCAGCATTTT.

The chain recombines TRBV9 with TRBJ2-5, with TRBD2 identical over 13 bases. This CDR3 region has 14 residues. The V gene end was trimmed by 3 bases and the J gene end by 7 bases; junction bases not matched to a gene: 3. In germline, CDR1 is SGDLS, CDR2 YYNGEE. The CDR3 spells CASSAGTSGTTQYF. In DNA, the CDR3 is TGTGCCAGCAGCGCAGGGACTAGCGGGACGACCCAGTACTTC.

The chain is built from TRBV19 and TRBJ1-1; D not resolved. Germline values: CDR1 LNHDA, CDR2 SQIVND (reference sequence). The length of the CDR3 is 15 residues. Trimming left V 0 bases short and J 1 base short, with 9 bases between. CDR3 DNA sequence: TGTGCCAGTAGTATAGACGACACATCGAACACTGAAGCTTTCTTT. It encodes CASSIDDTSNTEAFF. Using reference TRBV19 and TRBJ1-1 for the parts outside the CDR3, the full variable domain is DGGITQSPKYLFRKEGQNVTLSCEQNLNHDAMYWYRQDPGQGLRLIYYSQIVNDFQKGDIAEGYSVSREKKESFPLTVTSAQKNPTAFYLCASSIDDTSNTEAFFGQGTRLTVV.

This chain links TRBV9 with TRBJ1-6, with TRBD1 identical over 7 bases. V shed 1 base, J shed 10 bases, and the junction held 5 bases outside the gene matches. From germline, CDR1 is SGDLS and CDR2 YYNGEE. This CDR3 has 14 residues. The CDR3 spells CASSVSGGRSPLHF. In DNA form, the CDR3 reads TGTGCCAGCAGCGTATCAGGGGGGCGGTCACCCCTCCACTTT.

The chain recombines TRBV10-2 with TRBJ2-7; 7 bases line up with TRBD1. V trimming: 6 bases; J trimming: 4 bases; junction bases outside the gene matches: 6. Germline V gene lookup returns CDR1 WSHSY and CDR2 SAAADI. The CDR3 contains 13 residues. The CDR3 nucleotides are TGCGCCAGCAGCGAGGGGGCGCGGTACGAGCAGTACTTC. Its translation is CASSEGARYEQYF.

This sequence joins TRBV19 and TRBJ2-1, with 7 bases that match TRBD1. Germline loops: CDR1 LNHDA, CDR2 SQIVND (reference sequence). The junction had 1 base not matched to a gene; V was cut back by 5 bases and J by 0 bases. The CDR3 is 14 amino acids. The CDR3 DNA is TGTGCCAGTAGTCAGGGGGACTCCTACAATGAGCAGTTCTTC. It codes for CASSQGDSYNEQFF.

The rearrangement links TRBV4-2 to TRBJ2-7, with a possible D match to TRBD2 (5 bases). The V end lost 0 bases, the J end lost 6 bases, and 9 bases lay between the germline ends. Per the germline V gene, CDR1 is LGHNA and CDR2 is YNFKEQ. This CDR3 contains 13 residues. The CDR3, as DNA: TGTGCCAGCAGCCAAGATCTAGCTAGCGAGCAGTACTTC. Translating it yields CASSQDLASEQYF.

This chain links TRBV4-1 with TRBJ1-3; D ambiguous. Germline V gives CDR1 MGHRA, CDR2 YSYEKL. The CDR3 runs to 16 residues. With 0 bases removed from V and 0 bases from J, the gap between germline ends came to 9 bases. For the CDR3, the DNA is TGCGCCAGCAGCCAAGATGCGCCGAGCTCTGGAAACACCATATATTTT. It specifies CASSQDAPSSGNTIYF.

The genes are TRBV6-5 and TRBJ1-1; maybe TRBD1 (6 bases). Germline V gene data show CDR1 as MNHEY and CDR2 as SVGAGI. Trimming shortened V by 2 bases and J by 2 bases, and 9 bases separated the two germline ends. This CDR3 has 14 residues. The CDR3, as DNA: TGTGCCAGCAGTTACAGGGGGGAAAACACTGAAGCTTTCTTT. This sequence encodes CASSYRGENTEAFF.

The J gene is TRBJ2-1, the V gene TRBV7-3, with a possible D match to TRBD1 (5 bases). Germline lookup yields CDR1 SGHTA and CDR2 FQGTGA. Trimming removed 2 bases at V and 1 base at J, with 18 bases between. There are 18 residues in the CDR3. CDR3 in DNA: TGTGCCAGCAGCTTATCCGTAGAAGGGTACAGGTCCTACAATGAGCAGTTCTTC. Translation gives CASSLSVEGYRSYNEQFF.

The chain combines TRBV30 with TRBJ2-1; TRBD1 aligns across 8 bases. The V segment lost 6 bases and the J segment 1 base; nucleotides outside the gene matches: 5. This CDR3 spans 14 amino acids. Germline assignment: CDR1 GTSNPN and CDR2 SVGIG (reference sequence). The DNA for the CDR3 is TGTGCCTGTGAGACAGGGGCTTCCTACAATGAGCAGTTCTTC. Translation gives CACETGASYNEQFF.

This chain links TRBV28 with TRBJ1-1, with D perhaps matching TRBD1 (5 bases). The CDR3 covers 13 residues. The V gene's germline CDR1 is MDHEN and CDR2 SYDVKM. V lost 3 bases and J lost 4, with 9 bases in between. CDR3 coding DNA: TGTGCCAGCAGTTTTCTCGGGGCCACTGAAGCTTTCTTT. Encoded protein: CASSFLGATEAFF.

In its sample, this clone was seen a few times. The chain is built from TRBV6-4 and TRBJ1-2; the D is unclear. V lost 5 bases and J lost 6, with 16 bases in between. CDR3 length: 14 residues. In germline, CDR1 is MRHNA, CDR2 SNTAGT. This CDR3 is CASSSLFDLDGYTF. CDR3 in DNA: TGTGCCAGCAGTTCATTGTTTGATTTAGATGGCTACACCTTC.

V is TRBV10-3 and J is TRBJ2-6, with D perhaps matching TRBD1 (5 bases). V gave up 6 bases and J gave up 0 bases, with 12 bases separating them. The CDR3 totals 16 residues. Germline CDR1 and CDR2: ENHRY and SYGVKD. The CDR3 coding sequence is TGTGCCATCAGATCCGGACACGCCTCTGGGGCCAACGTCCTGACTTTC. Translating it yields CAIRSGHASGANVLTF.

The J gene is TRBJ2-1, the V gene TRBV5-6, with TRBD1 matching over 7 bases. The CDR3 is made up of 15 amino acids. Germline V gives CDR1 SGHDT, CDR2 YYEEEE. With V trimmed by 4 bases and J by 2 bases, 6 bases remained unmatched. The CDR3 loop is CASSPRDRTYNEQFF. The CDR3 DNA follows: TGTGCCAGCAGCCCCCGGGACAGAACCTACAATGAGCAGTTCTTC.